Detailed here is one T cell receptor beta chain. These data originate in a study of blood T cells in healthy people across ages. This CDR3 has 13 residues. V was clipped by 0 bases and J by 4 bases, with 7 bases between them. Germline CDR1 reads MNHNY; CDR2 reads SVGAGI (reference sequence). Together with a sample-barcoded 5' primer, a J-beta primer mix was included in a second PCR lasting about 6 to 12 cycles. TCRdb recomputed calls from the 5' RACE reads with MiXCR, one row per CDR3 protein. The data contain about 720,000 distinct CDR3 sequences, 20% to 30% of them seen just once; the ten biggest clones take up under 4.5%. The sample also formed part of further work on T cells of mothers and their children.

The sample consisted of blood. The receptor was derived from a boy between 5 and 17 years old in good health. V and J are TRBV6-6 and TRBJ2-7; D remains unclear. This CDR3 is CASSYSAPYEQYF. For the CDR3, the DNA is TGTGCCAGCAGTTACTCGGCTCCGTACGAGCAGTACTTC.